Here is one T cell receptor beta chain with its context. What it recognizes is unknown. This entry belongs to a study of T cells in Graves' hyperthyroidism and ophthalmopathy. The study's findings and limits: The authors' 13 V-J model separated ophthalmopathy from stable hyperthyroidism. Model-based prediction identified ophthalmopathy a median 6.5 months prior to its onset.

CDR1 is DFQATT, CDR2 SNEGSKA, per germline (reference sequence). The CDR3 contains 14 residues. The V end lost 1 base, the J end lost 3 bases, and 12 bases lay between the germline ends. It was RNA transcripts that yielded the amplified TCR beta CDR3 regions. First-round RT-PCR targeting the TCR CDR3 was performed with the HTBI primer set. TCRdb reanalysed the multiplex PCR reads using MiXCR and keeps one entry per CDR3 protein. This sample has about 640,000 distinct CDR3 sequences, with roughly 20% found just once. Ophthalmopathy patients showed a Clinical Activity Score of at least 3, NOSPECS grade of at least 4 and duration under 3 months. Not enrolled were patients with uncontrolled infection, other autoimmune disease, pregnancy or lactation.

The J gene is TRBJ1-2, the V gene TRBV20-1; no clear D gene. This receptor was taken from a man aged 25-45 years with Graves' ophthalmopathy. Specimen: blood. In DNA form, the CDR3 reads TGCAGTGCTAGAGTTGGCAGGTCAGACTATGGCTACACCTTC. Protein sequence: CSARVGRSDYGYTF.